One T cell receptor (beta chain) is described in this entry. Its matching antigen is unknown. V lost 3 bases, J lost 4 bases, and 12 bases lay in between. This CDR3 is 15 amino acids long. Looked up from germline, CDR1 is MNHNY and CDR2 is SVGAGI (reference sequence). These data belong to a study of T cell repertoires in cytomegalovirus infection. On the study more broadly: In public TCR beta signatures, there were indications of both CMV infection and matching HLA type. Study-wide findings and caveats: Cumulative public TCR beta family frequency identified carriers of CMV plus the relevant HLA. The response measured ex vivo was dominated by TCR beta clonotypes (HLA-C-restricted and CMV-specific).

TCRdb passed the reads through MiXCR, listing each CDR3 protein once. The table has 60,000 to 85,000 distinct CDR3 sequences, 22% seen once. The TCR comes from a human donor in good health (CMV status not recorded). Some clones in this sample may be carry-over from other donors' samples. The chain joins TRBV6-6 to TRBJ1-4; D perhaps matches TRBD1 (5 bases). The sample comprised PBMCs, sequenced either directly or after in vitro stimulation (not recorded which). DNA for the CDR3: TGTGCCAGCAGTTATTCCCCCGGGGGTAATGAAAAACTGTTTTTT. This encodes CASSYSPGGNEKLFF.